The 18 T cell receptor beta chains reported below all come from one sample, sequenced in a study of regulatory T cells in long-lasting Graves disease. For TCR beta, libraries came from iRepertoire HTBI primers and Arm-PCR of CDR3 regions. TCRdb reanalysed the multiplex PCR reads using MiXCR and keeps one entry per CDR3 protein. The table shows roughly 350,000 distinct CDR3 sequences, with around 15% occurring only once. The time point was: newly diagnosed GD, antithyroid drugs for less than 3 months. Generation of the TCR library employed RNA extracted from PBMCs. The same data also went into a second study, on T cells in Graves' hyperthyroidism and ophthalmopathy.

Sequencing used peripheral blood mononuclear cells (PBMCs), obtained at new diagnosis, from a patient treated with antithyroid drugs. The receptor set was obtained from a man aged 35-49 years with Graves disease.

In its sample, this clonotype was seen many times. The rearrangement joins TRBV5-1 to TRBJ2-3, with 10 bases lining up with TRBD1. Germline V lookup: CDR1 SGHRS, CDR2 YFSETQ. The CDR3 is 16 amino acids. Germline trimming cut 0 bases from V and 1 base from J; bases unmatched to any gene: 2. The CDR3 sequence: CASSLGDRGGTDTQYF. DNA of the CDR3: TGCGCCAGCAGCTTGGGGGACAGGGGCGGCACAGATACGCAGTATTTT.

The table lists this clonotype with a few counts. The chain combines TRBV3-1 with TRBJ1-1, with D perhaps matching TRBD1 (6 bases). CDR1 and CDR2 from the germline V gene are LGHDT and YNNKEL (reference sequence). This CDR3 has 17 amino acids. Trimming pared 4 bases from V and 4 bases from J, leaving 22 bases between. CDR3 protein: CASSPGTGFGMSTEAFF. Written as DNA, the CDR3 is TGTGCCAGCAGCCCAGGTACAGGGTTCGGCATGAGCACTGAAGCTTTCTTT.

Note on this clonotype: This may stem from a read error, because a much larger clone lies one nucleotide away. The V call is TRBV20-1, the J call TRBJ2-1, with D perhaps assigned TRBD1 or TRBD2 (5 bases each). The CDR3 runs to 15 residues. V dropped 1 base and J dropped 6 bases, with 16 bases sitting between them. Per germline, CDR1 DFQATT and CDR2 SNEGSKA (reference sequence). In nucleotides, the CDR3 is TGCAGTGCTAGAGTAGAGGGGCGCGCTTCCAATGAGCAGTTCTTC. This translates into CSARVEGRASNEQFF.

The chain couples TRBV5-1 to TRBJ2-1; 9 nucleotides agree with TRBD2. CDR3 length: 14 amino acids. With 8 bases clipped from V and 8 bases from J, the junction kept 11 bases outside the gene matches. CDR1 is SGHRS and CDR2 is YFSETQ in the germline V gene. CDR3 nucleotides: TGCGCCAGTTCGCGGGGGGGCCGTGTTGATGAGCAGTTCTTC. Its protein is CASSRGGRVDEQFF.

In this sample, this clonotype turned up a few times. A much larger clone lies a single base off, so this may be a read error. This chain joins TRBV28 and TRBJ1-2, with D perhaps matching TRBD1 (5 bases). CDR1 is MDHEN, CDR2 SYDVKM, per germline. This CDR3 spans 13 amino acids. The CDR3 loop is CANSSPGAVGYTF. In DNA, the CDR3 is TGTGCCAACAGTTCTCCCGGGGCCGTTGGCTACACCTTC.

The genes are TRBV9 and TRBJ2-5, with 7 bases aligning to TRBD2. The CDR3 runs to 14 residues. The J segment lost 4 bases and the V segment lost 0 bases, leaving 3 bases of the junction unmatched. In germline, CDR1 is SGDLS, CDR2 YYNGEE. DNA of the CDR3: TGTGCCAGCAGCGTAGAGACTAGCAGAGAGACCCAGTACTTC. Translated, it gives CASSVETSRETQYF.

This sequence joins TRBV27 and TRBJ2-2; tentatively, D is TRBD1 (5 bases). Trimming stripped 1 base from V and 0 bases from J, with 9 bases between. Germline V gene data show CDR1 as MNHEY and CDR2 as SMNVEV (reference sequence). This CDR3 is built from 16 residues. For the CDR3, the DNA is TGTGCCAGCAGTTTATGGGTCAGGGCGAACACCGGGGAGCTGTTTTTT. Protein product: CASSLWVRANTGELFF.

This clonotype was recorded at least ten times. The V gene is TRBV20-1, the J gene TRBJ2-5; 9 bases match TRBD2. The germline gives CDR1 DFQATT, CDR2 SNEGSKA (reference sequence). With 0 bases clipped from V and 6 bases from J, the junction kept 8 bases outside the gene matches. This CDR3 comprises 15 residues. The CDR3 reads CSARDLGLARQTQYF. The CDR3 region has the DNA TGCAGTGCTAGAGATCTAGGACTAGCGAGACAGACCCAGTACTTC.

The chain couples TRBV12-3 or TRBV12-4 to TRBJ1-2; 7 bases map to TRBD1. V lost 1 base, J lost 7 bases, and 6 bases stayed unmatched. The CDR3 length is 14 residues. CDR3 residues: CASSLGRGSSGYTF. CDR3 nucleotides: TGTGCCAGCAGTTTAGGCAGGGGGTCTAGTGGCTACACCTTC.

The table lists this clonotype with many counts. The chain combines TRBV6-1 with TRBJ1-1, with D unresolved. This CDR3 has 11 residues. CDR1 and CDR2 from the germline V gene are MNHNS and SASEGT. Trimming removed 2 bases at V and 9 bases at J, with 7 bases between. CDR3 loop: CASSESPKAFF. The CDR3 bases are TGTGCCAGCAGTGAATCCCCAAAAGCTTTCTTT.

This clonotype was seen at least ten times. This chain's CDR3 is CASSRGGNGAKNIQYF. CDR3 in DNA: TGTGCCAGCTCCCGCGGGGGTAACGGGGCCAAAAACATTCAGTACTTC. The J gene is TRBJ2-4, the V gene TRBV5-4, with 7 bases matching TRBD2. The V segment lost 7 bases and the J segment 1 base; nucleotides outside the gene matches: 11. The germline V gene has CDR1 SGHNT and CDR2 YYREEE (reference sequence). The CDR3 has 16 residues.

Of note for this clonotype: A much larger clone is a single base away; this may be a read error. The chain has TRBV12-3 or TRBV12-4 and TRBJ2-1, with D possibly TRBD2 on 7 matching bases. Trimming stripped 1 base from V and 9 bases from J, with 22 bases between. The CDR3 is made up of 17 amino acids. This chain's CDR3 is CASSLELGGGRFSEQFF. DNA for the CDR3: TGTGCCAGCAGTTTAGAATTGGGCGGGGGCCGATTCAGTGAGCAGTTCTTC.

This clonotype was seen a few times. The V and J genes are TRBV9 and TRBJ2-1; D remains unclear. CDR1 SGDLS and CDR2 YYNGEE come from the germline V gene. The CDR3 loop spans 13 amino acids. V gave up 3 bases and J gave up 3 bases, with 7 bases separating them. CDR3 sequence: CASSENNYNEQFF. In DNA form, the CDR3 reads TGTGCCAGCAGCGAGAATAACTACAATGAGCAGTTCTTC. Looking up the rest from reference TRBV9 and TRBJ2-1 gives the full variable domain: DSGVTQTPKHLITATGQRVTLRCSPRSGDLSVYWYQQSLDQGLQFLIQYYNGEERAKGNILERFSAQQFPDLHSELNLSSLELGDSALYFCASSENNYNEQFFGPGTRLTVL.

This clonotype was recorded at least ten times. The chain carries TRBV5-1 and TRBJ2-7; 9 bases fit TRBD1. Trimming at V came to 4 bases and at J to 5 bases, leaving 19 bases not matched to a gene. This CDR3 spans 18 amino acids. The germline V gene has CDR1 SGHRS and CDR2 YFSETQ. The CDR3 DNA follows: TGCGCCAGCAGCCCAGAGAAGACTTACAGGGGGCGAGGGAACGAGCAGTACTTC. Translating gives CASSPEKTYRGRGNEQYF.

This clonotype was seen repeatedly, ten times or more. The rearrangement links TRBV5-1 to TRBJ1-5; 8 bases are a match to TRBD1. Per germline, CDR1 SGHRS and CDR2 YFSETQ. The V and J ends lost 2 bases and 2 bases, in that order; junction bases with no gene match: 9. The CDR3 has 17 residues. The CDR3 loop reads CASSLMPRGRGNQPQHF. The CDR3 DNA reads TGCGCCAGCAGCTTAATGCCCAGGGGGCGAGGCAATCAGCCCCAGCATTTT.

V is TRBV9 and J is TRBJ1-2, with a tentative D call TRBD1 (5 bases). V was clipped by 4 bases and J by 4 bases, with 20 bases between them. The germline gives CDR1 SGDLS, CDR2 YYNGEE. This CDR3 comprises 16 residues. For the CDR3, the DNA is TGTGCCAGCAGCCCCGGGACTGCCGGCGGTGGCTATGGCTACACCTTC. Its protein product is CASSPGTAGGGYGYTF.

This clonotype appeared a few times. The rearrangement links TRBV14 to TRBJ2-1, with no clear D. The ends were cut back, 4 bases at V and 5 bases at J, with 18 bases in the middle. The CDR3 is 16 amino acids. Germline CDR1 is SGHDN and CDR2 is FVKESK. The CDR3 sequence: CASSPAFGPPNNEQFF. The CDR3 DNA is TGTGCCAGCAGCCCAGCCTTCGGACCGCCGAACAATGAGCAGTTCTTC.

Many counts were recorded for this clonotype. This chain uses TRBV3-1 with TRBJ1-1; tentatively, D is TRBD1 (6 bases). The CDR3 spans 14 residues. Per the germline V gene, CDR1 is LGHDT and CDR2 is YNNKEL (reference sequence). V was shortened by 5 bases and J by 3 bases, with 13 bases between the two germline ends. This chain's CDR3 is CASSGRDKYTEAFF. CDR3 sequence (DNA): TGTGCCAGCAGCGGCCGGGACAAATACACTGAAGCTTTCTTT.